This section outlines one T cell receptor (beta chain) sequence together with its context. Because the CDR3's place on the DNA is in doubt, the DNA is left out and the CDR3 is given as listed by TCRdb. The CDR3 spans 17 amino acids, including both terminal residues. CDR1 MNHGY and CDR2 SVAAGI come from the germline V gene. This sample is part of a study of T cells in Graves' hyperthyroidism and ophthalmopathy. Researchers took RNA transcripts and amplified the TCR beta CDR3 regions from them. HTBI primers were used for first-round RT-PCR of the TCR CDR3. MiXCR, run by TCRdb on the multiplex PCR reads, gives a single entry per CDR3 protein. The sample records about 400,000 distinct CDR3 sequences, approximately 14% being singletons.

The specimen sequenced was blood. This clonotype originated in a woman in her late teens or twenties with Graves' hyperthyroidism. V gene TRBV6-9 combines with J gene TRBJ2-3; the table assigns TRBD2, which was not confirmed against the DNA. The CDR3: CASSYRQVAGGTDTQYF.